This TCR beta chain was sequenced during a study of blood T cell repertoires in COVID-19. In the study overall: COVID-19 samples collected from the United States, Italy and Spain covered acute and convalescent phases. Sources were T cells, B-cell-depleted T cells, or PBMCs; the material itself was cDNA or gDNA.

Original handling: For nucleated cells, counts were estimated from reference gene primer amplification. Data came from immunoSEQ multiplex PCR; TCRdb stores just in-frame clones and leaves some out. V and J calls and clone size are copied from that table; D and trimming were computed from the DNA. Among 84,000 or so clones listed, 85% were seen once. From germline, CDR1 is SNHLY and CDR2 FYNNEI. CDR3 size: 14 residues. Trimming removed 8 bases from V and 6 bases from J, with 16 bases in between. This clone was seen only once. The sequencing sample was made of peripheral blood. The source is a woman aged 65 to 85 with active or convalescent COVID-19. The chain employs TRBV2 and TRBJ2-2; the D is unclear. The CDR3, as DNA: TGTGCCAGCCAACGACTCATGGGTGCCGGGGAGCTGTTTTTT. It specifies CASQRLMGAGELFF.